These T cell receptor beta chains were read from a single sample in a study of cytomegalovirus exposure and HLA in healthy donors. The table came from immunoSEQ multiplex PCR; TCRdb's copy has only in-frame clones and leaves some out. Of approximately 100,000 clones listed, more than 65% were seen once; the top ten hold approximately 8.4%. The sequencing sample was made of PBMCs. These receptors were taken from a human donor in good health. Each CDR3 is given with its conserved first and last residue. The D gene is left open where the match is weak. Size values are once, few and many counts, or a class for expanded clones, and some rows have none.

-,17,few,TRBV18,TRBJ2-3,CASSPEPQGLYTDTQYF,TGTGCCAGCTCACCAGAACCACAGGGATTATATACAGATACGCAGTATTTT
-,15,-,TRBV7-7,TRBJ2-7,CASSLDYGSGNEQYF,TGTGCCAGCAGCTTAGATTACGGGAGCGGAAACGAGCAGTACTTC
TRBD1,15,-,TRBV19,TRBJ1-5,CASSTGQGSNQPQHF,TGTGCCAGTAGTACCGGACAGGGGAGCAATCAGCCCCAGCATTTT
-,15,-,TRBV28,TRBJ1-1,CASSPTGNMNTEAFF,TGTGCCAGCAGTCCTACAGGGAACATGAACACTGAAGCTTTCTTT
-,12,-,TRBV7-9,TRBJ1-5,CSSSLENQPQHF,TGTTCCAGCAGCTTGGAGAATCAGCCCCAGCATTTT
TRBD2,15,-,TRBV7-8,TRBJ2-7,CASSPTAGGRGEQYF,TGTGCCAGCAGTCCTACAGCGGGAGGACGGGGGGAGCAGTACTTC
TRBD1,15,-,TRBV7-9,TRBJ2-1,CASSAQGISYNEQFF,TGTGCCAGCAGCGCACAGGGGATCTCCTACAATGAGCAGTTCTTC
-,14,-,TRBV6-1,TRBJ1-6,CASSEGTENSPLHF,TGTGCCAGCAGTGAAGGGACAGAGAATTCACCCCTCCACTTT
-,12,few,TRBV2,TRBJ1-2,CASSLHKNGYTF,TGTGCCAGCAGTTTACACAAAAATGGCTACACCTTC
-,12,-,TRBV2,TRBJ1-3,CARGFEGNTIYF,TGTGCTAGGGGGTTTGAAGGAAACACCATATATTTT
-,15,-,TRBV4-1,TRBJ2-7,CASSHGFSGIYEQYF,TGCGCCAGCAGCCATGGTTTCTCGGGAATTTACGAGCAGTACTTC
-,13,-,TRBV5-1,TRBJ2-5,CASSLGNGETQYF,TGCGCCAGCAGCTTGGGTAACGGAGAGACCCAGTACTTC
TRBD2,15,once,TRBV29-1,TRBJ2-1,CSVLWTSGGFYEQFF,TGCAGCGTTTTATGGACTAGTGGGGGGTTCTATGAGCAGTTCTTC
-,14,-,TRBV5-3,TRBJ1-5,CARSKDTNNQPQHF,TGTGCCAGAAGCAAGGACACGAACAATCAGCCCCAGCATTTT
TRBD2,13,-,TRBV4-1,TRBJ2-5,CASSHPGAREQYF,TGCGCCAGCAGCCACCCCGGGGCGCGGGAGCAGTACTTC
-,14,-,TRBV5-1,TRBJ1-5,CASSLGQENQPQHF,TGCGCCAGCAGCTTGGGACAAGAAAATCAGCCCCAGCATTTT
-,14,-,TRBV11-2,TRBJ2-7,CASSLGQGHYEQYF,TGTGCCAGCAGCTTAGGGCAGGGACACTACGAGCAGTACTTC
-,17,-,TRBV5-1,TRBJ1-6,CASSSAGSSSYNSPLHF,TGCGCCAGCAGCTCGGCGGGCTCGAGCTCCTATAATTCACCCCTCCACTTT
-,13,once,TRBV10-1,TRBJ2-2,CASSAFNTGELFF,TGCGCCAGCAGTGCGTTTAACACCGGGGAGCTGTTTTTT
-,12,once,TRBV19,TRBJ1-5,CASTQGNQPQHF,TGTGCCAGTACACAGGGCAATCAGCCCCAGCATTTT
-,15,few,TRBV30,TRBJ1-1,CAWSTGRTTNTEAFF,TGTGCCTGGAGCACTGGCCGGACAACCAACACTGAAGCTTTCTTT
TRBD2,14,-,TRBV9,TRBJ2-1,CASSDSGGGNEQFF,TGTGCCAGCAGCGATAGCGGGGGCGGCAATGAGCAGTTCTTC
-,14,-,TRBV14,TRBJ1-2,CASSQVGGGRGYTF,TGTGCCAGCAGCCAAGTTGGTGGAGGGCGAGGCTACACCTTC
TRBD2,15,once,TRBV25-1,TRBJ2-1,CASRELAGGKNEQFF,TGTGCCAGCAGGGAACTAGCGGGGGGTAAAAATGAGCAGTTCTTC
-,13,-,TRBV19,TRBJ2-3,CATHRGGSDTQYF,TGTGCCACACATCGTGGGGGGTCGGATACGCAGTATTTT
TRBD2,16,-,TRBV9,TRBJ2-1,CASSVGLAGGANEQFF,TGTGCCAGCAGCGTAGGACTAGCGGGAGGTGCCAATGAGCAGTTCTTC
-,18,-,TRBV2,TRBJ1-6,CASTQGRTQSSYNSPLHF,TGTGCCAGCACCCAAGGGAGGACCCAGAGCTCCTATAATTCACCCCTCCACTTT
-,13,-,TRBV27,TRBJ1-1,CASRRSGNTEAFF,TGTGCCAGCAGGCGGTCCGGAAACACTGAAGCTTTCTTT
TRBD2,14,-,TRBV9,TRBJ2-1,CASSVEGLASEQFF,TGTGCCAGCAGCGTAGAGGGACTAGCGTCGGAGCAGTTCTTC
-,14,-,TRBV5-1,TRBJ1-2,CASRLDGANYGYTF,TGCGCCAGCAGATTGGACGGAGCTAACTATGGCTACACCTTC
-,14,-,TRBV11-2,TRBJ1-1,CASSFGEMNTEAFF,TGTGCCAGCAGCTTCGGGGAGATGAACACTGAAGCTTTCTTT
TRBD1,18,-,TRBV19,TRBJ1-5,CASSRSSGTGVGNQPQHF,TGTGCCAGTAGTCGGTCCAGCGGGACAGGGGTTGGCAATCAGCCCCAGCATTTT
-,16,-,TRBV7-6,TRBJ2-3,CASSLGVGISTDTQYF,TGTGCCAGCAGCTTAGGGGTGGGCATTAGCACAGATACGCAGTATTTT
TRBD1,14,-,TRBV29-1,TRBJ1-5,CSVETGVPNQPQHF,TGCAGCGTTGAAACAGGGGTCCCCAATCAGCCCCAGCATTTT
-,15,-,TRBV11-2,TRBJ2-1,CASSSMASGSNEQFF,TGTGCCAGCAGCTCTATGGCTAGTGGAAGTAATGAGCAGTTCTTC
-,13,-,TRBV2,TRBJ1-1,CASTRGLNTEAFF,TGTGCCAGCACCAGGGGTTTGAACACTGAAGCTTTCTTT
-,13,-,TRBV7-9,TRBJ2-7,CASSPETLYEQYF,TGTGCCAGCAGCCCAGAGACTCTCTACGAGCAGTACTTC
-,15,-,TRBV7-8,TRBJ1-3,CASSLGGLWGNTIYF,TGTGCCAGCAGCTTAGGGGGCCTGTGGGGAAACACCATATATTTT
-,15,-,TRBV5-1,TRBJ2-3,CASSLGGGGTDTQYF,TGCGCCAGCAGCTTGGGGGGAGGTGGCACAGATACGCAGTATTTT
-,15,-,TRBV6-1,TRBJ1-2,CASSTHGGGDYGYTF,TGTGCCAGCAGTACCCACGGAGGGGGGGACTATGGCTACACCTTC
-,13,few,TRBV10-3,TRBJ1-2,CAISSPRVYGYTF,TGTGCCATCAGTTCGCCCCGAGTATATGGCTACACCTTC
-,11,-,TRBV6-1,TRBJ1-1,CASSEAIEAFF,TGTGCCAGCAGTGAAGCTATTGAAGCTTTCTTT
-,15,few,TRBV4-3,TRBJ1-2,CASSQSAGNTYGYTF,TGCGCCAGCAGCCAATCGGCAGGGAATACTTATGGCTACACCTTC
-,13,once,TRBV6-5,TRBJ2-1,CASSYRLGSEQFF,TGTGCCAGCAGTTACAGACTAGGGAGTGAGCAGTTCTTC
-,15,-,TRBV9,TRBJ2-2,CASSVDAGYTGELFF,TGTGCCAGCAGCGTAGATGCGGGATACACCGGGGAGCTGTTTTTT
TRBD1,14,-,TRBV5-6,TRBJ2-5,CASTGDRGFETQYF,TGTGCCAGCACCGGGGACAGGGGTTTCGAGACCCAGTACTTC
-,16,-,TRBV9,TRBJ1-2,CASSVSGGKGYYGYTF,TGTGCCAGCAGCGTCTCTGGAGGGAAGGGTTACTATGGCTACACCTTC
TRBD2,15,few,TRBV5-1,TRBJ2-7,CASSLAASGPYEQYF,TGCGCCAGCAGCTTGGCCGCTAGCGGCCCCTACGAGCAGTACTTC
-,11,-,TRBV5-1,TRBJ1-4,CASSGGEKLFF,TGCGCCAGCAGCGGGGGGGAAAAACTGTTTTTT
TRBD2,17,-,TRBV29-1,TRBJ2-1,CSVGPSGRPSSYNEQFF,TGCAGCGTGGGCCCTAGCGGGAGGCCATCCTCCTACAATGAGCAGTTCTTC
-,15,-,TRBV6-5,TRBJ1-6,CASSPLAGVNSPLHF,TGTGCCAGCAGTCCCCTGGCAGGGGTTAATTCACCCCTCCACTTT
-,13,-,TRBV7-7,TRBJ2-2,CASSSGTTGELFF,TGTGCCAGCAGCTCCGGGACTACCGGGGAGCTGTTTTTT
-,14,-,TRBV5-1,TRBJ1-2,CASSLELDSYGYTF,TGCGCCAGCAGCTTGGAGCTGGACAGCTATGGCTACACCTTC
-,14,few,TRBV6-5,TRBJ1-5,CASRMTDSNQPQHF,TGTGCCAGCAGGATGACAGATAGCAATCAGCCCCAGCATTTT